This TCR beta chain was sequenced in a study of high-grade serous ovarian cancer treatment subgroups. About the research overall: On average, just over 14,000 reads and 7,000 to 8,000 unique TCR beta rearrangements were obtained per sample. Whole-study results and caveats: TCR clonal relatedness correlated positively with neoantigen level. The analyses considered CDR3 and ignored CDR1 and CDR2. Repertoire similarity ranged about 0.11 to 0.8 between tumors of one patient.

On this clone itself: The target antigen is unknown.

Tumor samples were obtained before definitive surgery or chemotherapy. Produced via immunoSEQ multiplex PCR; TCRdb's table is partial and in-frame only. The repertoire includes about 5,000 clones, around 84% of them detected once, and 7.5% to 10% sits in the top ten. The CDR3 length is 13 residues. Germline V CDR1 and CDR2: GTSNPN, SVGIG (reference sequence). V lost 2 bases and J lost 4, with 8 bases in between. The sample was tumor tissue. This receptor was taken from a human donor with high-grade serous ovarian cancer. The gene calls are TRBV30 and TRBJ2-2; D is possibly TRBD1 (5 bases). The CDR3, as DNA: TGTGCCTGGAGTCCAGGGCGCACCGGGGAGCTGTTTTTT. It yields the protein CAWSPGRTGELFF. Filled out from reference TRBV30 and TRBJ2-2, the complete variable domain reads SQTIHQWPATLVQPVGSPLSLECTVEGTSNPNLYWYRQAAGRGLQLLFYSVGIGQISSEVPQNLSASRPQDRQFILSSKKLLLSDSGFYLCAWSPGRTGELFFGEGSRLTVL.